This note documents a single T cell receptor beta chain sequence. Antigen specificity is unknown. Vbeta (60) and Jbeta (13) primers were used in the PCR. Profiled with immunoSEQ multiplex PCR; TCRdb holds only in-frame clones, not every one. The sample lists hundreds of thousands of clones, over 65% seen once, with under 0.8% in the top ten. This entry belongs to a study of cytomegalovirus exposure and HLA in healthy donors. Overall study results and limits: As a later analysis showed, several of the most significant clusters appeared to be linked to common viral pathogens. Reportedly, fewer N-insertions than the roughly 690-donor mean appeared in an Asian-associated ancestry cluster in a later analysis.

This receptor was identified in a man aged 18 to 35 in good health and CMV-seronegative. What was sequenced was PBMCs.

Here the CDR3 reads CASSNQGANYGYTF. For the CDR3, the DNA is TGTGCCAGCAGCAACCAGGGGGCGAACTATGGCTACACCTTC. The rearrangement joins TRBV27 to TRBJ1-2, with 8 positions matching TRBD1. Germline CDR1 MNHEY, CDR2 SMNVEV (reference sequence). CDR3 length equals 14 residues. Losses at the gene ends were 6 bases for V and 2 bases for J; bases not matched to a gene: 5.